This T cell receptor (beta chain) was sequenced for a study of blood T cell repertoires in COVID-19. Overall study context: The United States, Italy and Spain were the sources of the acute and convalescent COVID-19 samples. PBMCs, B-cell-depleted T cells, or T cells were the source of the cDNA or gDNA that made up the material.

Under the authors' procedure: From reference gene primer amplification, estimates of nucleated cell counts were derived. TCRdb's copy holds only in-frame clones and misses some; the assay was immunoSEQ multiplex PCR. V, J and clone size derive from that table, while D and trimming were established from the DNA sequence. Counted here are some 140,000 clones, roughly 78% occurring once; the ten biggest clones make up under 2%. Trimming removed 4 bases at V and 4 bases at J, with 13 bases between. Per germline, CDR1 LNHDA and CDR2 SQIVND (reference sequence). The CDR3 has 14 residues. Material: peripheral blood. This clonotype was obtained from an elderly man with acute or convalescent COVID-19. The J gene is TRBJ1-1, the V gene TRBV19; D uncertain. CDR3: CASSKGSEGTEAFF. The CDR3 region has the DNA TGTGCCAGTAGTAAGGGTTCTGAGGGCACTGAAGCTTTCTTT.